This T cell receptor (beta chain) was recovered during a study of radiation and T cells in renal cell carcinoma. Sequencing was performed with immunoSEQ multiplex PCR; in TCRdb, only in-frame clones are kept and a portion is missing. The sample holds 100,000 to 150,000 clones, around 81% seen once. Time point defined: blood 2 weeks post-SBRT. Stated treatment: 15 Gy SBRT to primary tumor, nephrectomy 4 weeks later. V was pared by 5 bases and J by 4 bases, with 9 bases between. This CDR3 contains 14 residues. Germline assignment: CDR1 SEHNR and CDR2 FQNEAQ (reference sequence). This receptor was taken from a man aged 45-65 years with renal cell carcinoma. V gene TRBV7-9 combines with J gene TRBJ2-6; D is ambiguous. The specimen comprised blood, sampled from a patient whose treatment included radiotherapy and nephrectomy. CDR3 nucleotides: TGTGCCAGCAGCCCGGAATGGGGGGCCAACGTCCTGACTTTC. It yields the protein CASSPEWGANVLTF.